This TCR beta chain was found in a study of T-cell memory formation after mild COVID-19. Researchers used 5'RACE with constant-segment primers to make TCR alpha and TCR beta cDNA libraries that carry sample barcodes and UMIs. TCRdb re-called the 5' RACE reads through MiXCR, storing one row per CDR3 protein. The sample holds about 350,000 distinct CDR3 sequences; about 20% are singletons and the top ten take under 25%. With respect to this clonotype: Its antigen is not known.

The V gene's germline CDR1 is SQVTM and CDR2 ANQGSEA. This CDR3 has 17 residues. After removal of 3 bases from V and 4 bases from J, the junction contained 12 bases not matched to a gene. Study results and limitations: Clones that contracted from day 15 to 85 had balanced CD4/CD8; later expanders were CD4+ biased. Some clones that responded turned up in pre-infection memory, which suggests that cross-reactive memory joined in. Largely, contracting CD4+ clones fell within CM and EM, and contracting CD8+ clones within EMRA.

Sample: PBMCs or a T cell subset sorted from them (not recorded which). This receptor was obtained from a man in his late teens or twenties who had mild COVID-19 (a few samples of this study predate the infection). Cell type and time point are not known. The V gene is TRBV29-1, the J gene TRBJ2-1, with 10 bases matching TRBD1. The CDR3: CSVEGTGVRASYNEQFF. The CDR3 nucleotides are TGCAGCGTTGAGGGGACAGGGGTTCGTGCCTCATACAATGAGCAGTTCTTC.